The 16 T cell receptor beta chains below were found in one sample sequenced in a study of cytomegalovirus exposure and HLA in healthy donors. In the PCR, 60 Vbeta and 13 Jbeta primers were used. Clones were sequenced by immunoSEQ multiplex PCR, and TCRdb holds only the in-frame ones, with some missing. The listing contains 65,000 to 85,000 clones. Sequencing input: PBMCs. The source of these receptors is a female donor in good health and CMV-seropositive.

The rearrangement links TRBV9 to TRBJ2-4; TRBD1 matches at 7 bases. The germline V gene encodes CDR1 SGDLS and CDR2 YYNGEE. J was trimmed by 5 bases and V by 3 bases; bases with no gene match: 8. CDR3 length: 15 residues. The CDR3 DNA reads as TGTGCCAGCAGCGGGCGGACAGGTGGGGAAAACATTCAGTACTTC. Amino acids: CASSGRTGGENIQYF.

Concerning this clone: The identical CDR3 is also encoded by other nucleotide sequences in the sample. V is TRBV5-1 and J is TRBJ2-7; TRBD2 matches at 7 bases. Germline V gene sequence: CDR1 SGHRS, CDR2 YFSETQ. This CDR3 region has 15 residues. After removal of 0 bases from V and 5 bases from J, the junction contained 8 bases not matched to a gene. DNA of the CDR3: TGCGCCAGCAGCTTGGGGACTAGAGGGCTGGACGAGCAGTACTTC. Translating it yields CASSLGTRGLDEQYF.

The chain has TRBV28 and TRBJ1-2; 7 bases agree with TRBD1. Trimming removed 2 bases from V and 4 bases from J; junction bases left unmatched: 7. The V gene's germline CDR1 is MDHEN and CDR2 SYDVKM. The CDR3 extends over 15 amino acids. This CDR3 reads CASSLGAGGGYGYTF. CDR3 coding DNA: TGTGCCAGCAGTTTAGGGGCAGGGGGTGGCTATGGCTACACCTTC.

The chain carries TRBV9 and TRBJ2-1; D might be TRBD2 (6 bases). The V gene lost 3 bases and the J gene lost 4 bases, with 17 bases spanning the gap. CDR1 and CDR2 from the germline V gene are SGDLS and YYNGEE. CDR3 length equals 16 residues. The CDR3 here is CASSGPGRTTYNEQFF. DNA of the CDR3: TGTGCCAGCAGCGGACCGGGTCGGACTACTTACAATGAGCAGTTCTTC.

The rearrangement joins TRBV25-1 to TRBJ1-2, with 9 bases lining up with TRBD1. V was clipped by 3 bases and J by 5 bases; unmatched bases: 4. Germline V CDR1 and CDR2: MGHDK, SYGVNS. This CDR3 spans 14 amino acids. CDR3 region: CASSEGTGLYGYTF. CDR3 bases: TGTGCCAGCAGTGAGGGGACAGGGCTATATGGCTACACCTTC.

This chain connects TRBV29-1 to TRBJ1-6; TRBD1 aligns across 10 bases. This CDR3 is 13 amino acids long. Germline V gene sequence: CDR1 SQVTM, CDR2 ANQGSEA. The trim removed 4 bases at V and 8 bases at J, leaving 2 bases unmatched. The CDR3 is CSVGQGADSPLHF. The CDR3 DNA is TGCAGCGTTGGACAGGGGGCGGATTCACCCCTCCACTTT.

The chain carries TRBV5-4 and TRBJ2-5, with TRBD2 matching 7 bases. From germline, CDR1 is SGHNT and CDR2 YYREEE (reference sequence). The CDR3 extends over 14 amino acids. V dropped 3 bases and J dropped 5; count of bases not matched to a gene: 7. CDR3 sequence reads: CASSWPAGHETQYF. For the CDR3, the DNA is TGTGCCAGCAGCTGGCCAGCGGGGCACGAGACCCAGTACTTC.

V usage is TRBV7-9 and J usage is TRBJ2-5; 8 bases are a match to TRBD2. V lost 5 bases, J lost 7 bases, and 21 bases stayed unmatched. CDR3 size: 18 residues. Per the germline V gene, CDR1 is SEHNR and CDR2 is FQNEAQ (reference sequence). CDR3 in amino acids: CASSREGFLAGPRGTQYF. In DNA form, the CDR3 reads TGTGCCAGCAGCAGAGAGGGTTTCCTAGCGGGCCCCCGCGGGACCCAGTACTTC. Looking up the rest from reference TRBV7-9 and TRBJ2-5 gives the full variable domain: DTGVSQNPRHKITKRGQNVTFRCDPISEHNRLYWYRQTLGQGPEFLTYFQNEAQLEKSRLLSDRFSAERPKGSFSTLEIQRTEQGDSAMYLCASSREGFLAGPRGTQYFGPGTRLLVL.

The chain carries TRBV30 and TRBJ1-1, with TRBD1 matching over 9 bases. Germline loops: CDR1 GTSNPN, CDR2 SVGIG (reference sequence). V dropped 4 bases and J dropped 4; count of bases not matched to a gene: 13. The CDR3 runs to 16 residues. CDR3 DNA: TGTGCCTGGATCTCCAGGACAGGGGTCGGGGCCACTGAAGCTTTCTTT. It codes for CAWISRTGVGATEAFF.

The rearrangement links TRBV7-3 to TRBJ2-3, with TRBD2 as a possible D gene (6 bases). V was cut by 4 bases and J by 2 bases, with 13 bases left in between. The germline gives CDR1 SGHTA, CDR2 FQGTGA. This CDR3 is 15 amino acids long. CDR3 region: CASSSHGGITDTQYF. Written as DNA, the CDR3 is TGTGCCAGCAGCTCCCATGGGGGGATCACAGATACGCAGTATTTT.

V is TRBV28 and J is TRBJ1-1; D gene ambiguous. With 7 bases removed from V and 1 base from J, the gap between germline ends came to 13 bases. Germline V gives CDR1 MDHEN, CDR2 SYDVKM. The CDR3 contains 14 residues. CDR3 DNA sequence: TGTGCCAGCATATTCCTTGAGGGGAACACTGAAGCTTTCTTT. Its protein product is CASIFLEGNTEAFF.

The rearrangement links TRBV7-2 to TRBJ2-7, with 7 bases lining up with TRBD1. CDR3 length: 15 amino acids. CDR1 SGHTA and CDR2 FQGNSA come from the germline V gene. V gave up 4 bases and J gave up 3 bases; unmatched junction bases: 9. The CDR3 bases are TGTGCCAGCAGCTACGACAGTCAGGGGGTCTACGAGCAGTACTTC. Encoded protein: CASSYDSQGVYEQYF.

This chain links TRBV5-1 with TRBJ1-3; D remains unclear. This CDR3 spans 14 amino acids. The ends were cut back, 7 bases at V and 1 base at J, with 12 bases in the middle. Germline V gene lookup returns CDR1 SGHRS and CDR2 YFSETQ. The CDR3 DNA reads as TGCGCCAGCGGACTTGGGAATTCTGGAAACACCATATATTTT. The encoded protein is CASGLGNSGNTIYF.

V is TRBV18 and J is TRBJ2-3, with 7 nucleotides matching TRBD1. The CDR3 spans 14 residues. V shed 3 bases and J 4 bases; nucleotides not matched to a gene: 4. The V gene's germline CDR1 is KGHSH and CDR2 LQKENI. DNA of the CDR3: TGTGCCAGCTCACCCGGGACAGCGGCAGATACGCAGTATTTT. As protein: CASSPGTAADTQYF. Drawing the rest from reference TRBV18 and TRBJ2-3, the complete variable domain is NAGVMQNPRHLVRRRGQEARLRCSPMKGHSHVYWYRQLPEEGLKFMVYLQKENIIDESGMPKERFSAEFPKEGPSILRIQQVVRGDSAAYFCASSPGTAADTQYFGPGTRLTVL.

The chain combines TRBV7-9 with TRBJ1-1; D unresolved. This CDR3 contains 13 residues. The germline gives CDR1 SEHNR, CDR2 FQNEAQ (reference sequence). V gave up 3 bases and J gave up 1 base, with 6 bases separating them. CDR3 nucleotides: TGTGCCAGCAGCTTGCGAGAGAACACTGAAGCTTTCTTT. This gives the protein CASSLRENTEAFF.

J is TRBJ2-2 and V is TRBV6-1, with D possibly being TRBD2 (7 bases). The V gene lost 8 bases and the J gene lost 7 bases, with 14 bases spanning the gap. Per germline, CDR1 MNHNS and CDR2 SASEGT. This CDR3 has 13 residues. In nucleotides, the CDR3 is TGTGCCAGCCTCAAGGGGGGGTACGGGGAGCTGTTTTTT. The encoded protein is CASLKGGYGELFF.